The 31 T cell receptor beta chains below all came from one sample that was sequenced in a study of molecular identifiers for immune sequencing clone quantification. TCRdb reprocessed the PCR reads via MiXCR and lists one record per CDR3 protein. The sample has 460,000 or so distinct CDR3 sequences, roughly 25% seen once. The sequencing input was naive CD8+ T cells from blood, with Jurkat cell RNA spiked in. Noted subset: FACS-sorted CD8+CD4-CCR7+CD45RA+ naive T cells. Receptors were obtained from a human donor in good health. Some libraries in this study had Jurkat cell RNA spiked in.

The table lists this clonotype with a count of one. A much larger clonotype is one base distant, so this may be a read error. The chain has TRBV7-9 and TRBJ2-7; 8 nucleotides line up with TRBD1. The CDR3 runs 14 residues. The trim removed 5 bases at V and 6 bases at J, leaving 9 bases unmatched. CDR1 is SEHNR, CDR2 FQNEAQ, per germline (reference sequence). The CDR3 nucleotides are TGTGCCAGCAGCAGAGGGACAGGCCCTGGCGAGCAGTACTTC. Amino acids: CASSRGTGPGEQYF.

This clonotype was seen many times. The CDR3 nucleotides read TGCGCCAGCAGCCAAAGCCCCTACGAGCAGTACTTC. It translates to CASSQSPYEQYF. The rearrangement links TRBV4-1 to TRBJ2-7; D is undetermined. V lost 2 bases to trimming and J lost 2 bases, with 4 bases between them. The CDR3 consists of 12 residues. CDR1 is MGHRA, CDR2 YSYEKL, per germline.

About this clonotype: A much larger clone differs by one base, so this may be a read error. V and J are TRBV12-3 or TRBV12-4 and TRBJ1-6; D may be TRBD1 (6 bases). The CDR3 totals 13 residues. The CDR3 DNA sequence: TGTGCCAGCAGTAAATCGACAGGAGCCCCCCTCCGCTTT. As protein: CASSKSTGAPLRF.

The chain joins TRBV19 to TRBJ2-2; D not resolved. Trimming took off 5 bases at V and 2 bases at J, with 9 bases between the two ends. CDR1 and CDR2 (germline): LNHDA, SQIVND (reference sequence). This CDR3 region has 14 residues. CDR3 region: CASSVWGNTGELFF. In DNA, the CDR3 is TGTGCCAGTAGTGTATGGGGAAACACCGGGGAGCTGTTTTTT.

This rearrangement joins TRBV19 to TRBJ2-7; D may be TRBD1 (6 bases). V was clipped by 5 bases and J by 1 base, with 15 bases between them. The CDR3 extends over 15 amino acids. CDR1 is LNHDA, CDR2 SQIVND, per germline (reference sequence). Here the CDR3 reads CASSWSGVYSYEQYF. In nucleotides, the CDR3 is TGTGCCAGTAGTTGGTCAGGGGTGTATTCCTACGAGCAGTACTTC.

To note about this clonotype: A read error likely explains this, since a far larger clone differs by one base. CDR3 in DNA: TGTGCCAGCAGCTTTGGACGCACAGATACGCAGTATTTT. It yields the protein CASSFGRTDTQYF. V is TRBV5-6 and J is TRBJ2-3; unclear D gene. Germline CDR1 SGHDT, CDR2 YYEEEE. The length of the CDR3 is 13 residues. Trimming left V 2 bases short and J 1 base short, with 5 bases between.

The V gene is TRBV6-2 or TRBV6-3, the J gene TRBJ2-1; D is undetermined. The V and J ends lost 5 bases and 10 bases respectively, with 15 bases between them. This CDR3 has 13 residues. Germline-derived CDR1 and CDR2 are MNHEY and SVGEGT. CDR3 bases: TGTGCCAGCAGTGCCGCCGCGGACCCGGAGCAGTTCTTC. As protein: CASSAAADPEQFF.

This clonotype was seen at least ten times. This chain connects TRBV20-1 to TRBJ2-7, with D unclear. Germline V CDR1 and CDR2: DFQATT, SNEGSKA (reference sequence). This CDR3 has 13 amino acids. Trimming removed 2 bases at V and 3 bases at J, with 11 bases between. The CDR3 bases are TGCAGTGCTAGACCCGACCGATTCTACGAGCAGTACTTC. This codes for CSARPDRFYEQYF.

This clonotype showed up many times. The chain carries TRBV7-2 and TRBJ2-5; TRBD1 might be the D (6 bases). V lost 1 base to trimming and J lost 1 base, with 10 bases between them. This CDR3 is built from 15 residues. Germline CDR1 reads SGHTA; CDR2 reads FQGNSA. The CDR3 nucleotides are TGTGCCAGCAGCTTAGGAGGGGGAATCCAAGAGACCCAGTACTTC. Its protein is CASSLGGGIQETQYF. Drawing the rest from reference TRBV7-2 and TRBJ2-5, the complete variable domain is GAGVSQSPSNKVTEKGKDVELRCDPISGHTALYWYRQSLGQGLEFLIYFQGNSAPDKSGLPSDRFSAERTGGSVSTLTIQRTQQEDSAVYLCASSLGGGIQETQYFGPGTRLLVL.

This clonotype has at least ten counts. CDR3 residues: CASSPYNTDTQYF. The DNA for the CDR3 is TGTGCCAGCAGCCCATACAACACAGATACGCAGTATTTT. V gene TRBV11-2 combines with J gene TRBJ2-3, with no clear D. The CDR3 is 13 amino acids. Germline values: CDR1 SGHAT, CDR2 FQNNGV. V was trimmed by 5 bases and J by 2 bases, leaving 8 bases between them.

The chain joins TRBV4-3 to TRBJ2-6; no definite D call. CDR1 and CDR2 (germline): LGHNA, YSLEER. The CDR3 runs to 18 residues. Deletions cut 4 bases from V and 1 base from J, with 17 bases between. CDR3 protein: CASSPLRNGESGANVLTF. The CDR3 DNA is TGCGCCAGCAGCCCTCTAAGGAATGGGGAATCTGGGGCCAACGTCCTGACTTTC.

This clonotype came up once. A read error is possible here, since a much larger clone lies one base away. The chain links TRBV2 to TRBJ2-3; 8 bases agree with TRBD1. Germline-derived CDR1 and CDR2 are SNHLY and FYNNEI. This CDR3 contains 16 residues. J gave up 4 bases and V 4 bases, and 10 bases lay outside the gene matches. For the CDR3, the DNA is TGTGCCAGCAGTGTCGAGACAGGGGCGATCGCAGATACGCAGTATTTT. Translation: CASSVETGAIADTQYF. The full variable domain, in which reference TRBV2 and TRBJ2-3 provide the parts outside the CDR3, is EPEVTQTPSHQVTQMGQEVILRCVPISNHLYFYWYRQILGQKVEFLVSFYNNEISEKSEIFDDQFSVERPDGSNFTLKIRSTKLEDSAMYFCASSVETGAIADTQYFGPGTRLTVL.

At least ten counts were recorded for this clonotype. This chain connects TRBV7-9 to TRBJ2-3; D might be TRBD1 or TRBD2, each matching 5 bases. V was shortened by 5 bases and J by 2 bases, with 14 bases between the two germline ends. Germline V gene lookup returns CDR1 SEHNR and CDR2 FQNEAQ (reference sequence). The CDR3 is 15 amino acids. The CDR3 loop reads CASSPKGPNTDTQYF. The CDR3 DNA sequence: TGTGCCAGCAGCCCTAAGGGACCAAACACAGATACGCAGTATTTT.

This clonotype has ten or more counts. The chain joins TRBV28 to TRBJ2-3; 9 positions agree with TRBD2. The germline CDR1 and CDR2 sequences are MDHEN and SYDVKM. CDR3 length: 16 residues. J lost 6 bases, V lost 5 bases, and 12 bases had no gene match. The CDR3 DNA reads TGTGCCAGCAGTCTAAAGGTAGCGGGAGTAGCGGATACGCAGTATTTT. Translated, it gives CASSLKVAGVADTQYF.

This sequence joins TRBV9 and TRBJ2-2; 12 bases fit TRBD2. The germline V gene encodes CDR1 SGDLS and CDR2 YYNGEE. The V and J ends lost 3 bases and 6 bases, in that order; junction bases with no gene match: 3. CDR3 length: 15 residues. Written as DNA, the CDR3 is TGTGCCAGCAGCGGGGGACTAGCGGGCCCCGGGGAGCTGTTTTTT. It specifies CASSGGLAGPGELFF.

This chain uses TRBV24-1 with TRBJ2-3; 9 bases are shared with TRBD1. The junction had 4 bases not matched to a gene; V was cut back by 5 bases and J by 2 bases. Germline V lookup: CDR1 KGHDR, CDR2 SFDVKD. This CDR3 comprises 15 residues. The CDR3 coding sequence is TGTGCCACCAGTGGGACAGGGGACAACACAGATACGCAGTATTTT. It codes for CATSGTGDNTDTQYF.

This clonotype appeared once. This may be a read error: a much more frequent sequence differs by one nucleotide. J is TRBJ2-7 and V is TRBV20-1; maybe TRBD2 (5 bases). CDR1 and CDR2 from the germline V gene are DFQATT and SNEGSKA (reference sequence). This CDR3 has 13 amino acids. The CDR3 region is CSARPQDSYVQYF. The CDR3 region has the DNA TGCAGTGCTAGACCCCAGGACTCCTACGTGCAGTACTTC.

CDR3 amino acids: CASSLSETFGYEQYF. The CDR3 DNA sequence: TGTGCCAGCAGTTTATCAGAAACTTTCGGCTACGAGCAGTACTTC. The chain has TRBV28 and TRBJ2-7; D uncertain. The CDR3 extends over 15 amino acids. Between the trimmed V and J ends, which lost 1 base and 3 bases, there was a span of 13 bases. Germline V gene data show CDR1 as MDHEN and CDR2 as SYDVKM.

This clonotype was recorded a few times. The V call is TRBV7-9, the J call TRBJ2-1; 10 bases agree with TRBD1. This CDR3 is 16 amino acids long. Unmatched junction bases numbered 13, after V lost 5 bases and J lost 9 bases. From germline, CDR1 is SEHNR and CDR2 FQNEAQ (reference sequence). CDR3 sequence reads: CASSPLPGQGNGEQFF. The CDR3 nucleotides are TGTGCCAGCAGCCCGCTACCGGGACAGGGGAATGGTGAGCAGTTCTTC.

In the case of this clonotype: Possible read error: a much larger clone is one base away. This CDR3 is CAGSVGRVNQPQHF. The CDR3 coding sequence is TGTGCCGGCAGCGTAGGCAGGGTCAATCAGCCCCAGCATTTT. J is TRBJ1-5 and V is TRBV9, with D perhaps TRBD1 (5 bases). Germline lookup yields CDR1 SGDLS and CDR2 YYNGEE. The CDR3 loop spans 14 amino acids.

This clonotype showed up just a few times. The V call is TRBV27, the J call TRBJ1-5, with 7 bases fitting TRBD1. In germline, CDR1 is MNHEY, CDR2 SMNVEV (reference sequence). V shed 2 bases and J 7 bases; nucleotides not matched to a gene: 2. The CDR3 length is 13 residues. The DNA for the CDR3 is TGTGCCAGCAGTTTAAGGGGGCCGCAGCCCCAGCATTTT. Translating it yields CASSLRGPQPQHF.

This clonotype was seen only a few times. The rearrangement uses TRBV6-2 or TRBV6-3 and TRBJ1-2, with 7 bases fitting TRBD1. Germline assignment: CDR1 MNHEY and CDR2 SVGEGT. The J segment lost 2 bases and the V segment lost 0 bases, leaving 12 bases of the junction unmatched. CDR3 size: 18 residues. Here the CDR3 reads CASSYSEGGGLMNYGYTF. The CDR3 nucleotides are TGTGCCAGCAGTTACTCGGAAGGGGGCGGACTCATGAACTATGGCTACACCTTC.

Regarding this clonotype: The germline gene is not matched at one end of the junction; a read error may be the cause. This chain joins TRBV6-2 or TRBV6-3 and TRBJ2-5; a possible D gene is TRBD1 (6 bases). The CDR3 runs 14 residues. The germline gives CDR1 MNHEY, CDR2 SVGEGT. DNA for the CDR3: TGTGCCAGCAGCACCGGGACACCACAAGAGCCCCAGTACTTC. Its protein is CASSTGTPQEPQYF.

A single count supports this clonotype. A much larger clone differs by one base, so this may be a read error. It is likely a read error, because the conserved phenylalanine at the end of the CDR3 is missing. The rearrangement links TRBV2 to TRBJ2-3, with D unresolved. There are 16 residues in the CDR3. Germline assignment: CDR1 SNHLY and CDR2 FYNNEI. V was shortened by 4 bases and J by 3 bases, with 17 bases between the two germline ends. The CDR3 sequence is CASSGIEIERTDTQYL. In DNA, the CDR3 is TGTGCCAGCAGTGGGATTGAGATAGAAAGGACAGATACGCAGTATCTT.

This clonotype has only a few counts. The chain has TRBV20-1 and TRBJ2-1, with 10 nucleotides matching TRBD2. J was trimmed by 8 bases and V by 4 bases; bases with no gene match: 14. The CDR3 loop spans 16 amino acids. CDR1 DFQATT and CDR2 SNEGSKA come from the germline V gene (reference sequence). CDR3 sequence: CSAKNFPSGSTYEQFF. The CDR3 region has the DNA TGCAGTGCTAAAAACTTTCCTAGCGGGAGTACATATGAGCAGTTCTTC.

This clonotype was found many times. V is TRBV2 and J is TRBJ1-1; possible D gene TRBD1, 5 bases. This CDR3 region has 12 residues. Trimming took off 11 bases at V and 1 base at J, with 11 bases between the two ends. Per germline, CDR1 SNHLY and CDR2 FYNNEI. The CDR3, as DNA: TGTGCCGTCAGGGTTCCGAACACTGAAGCTTTCTTT. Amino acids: CAVRVPNTEAFF.

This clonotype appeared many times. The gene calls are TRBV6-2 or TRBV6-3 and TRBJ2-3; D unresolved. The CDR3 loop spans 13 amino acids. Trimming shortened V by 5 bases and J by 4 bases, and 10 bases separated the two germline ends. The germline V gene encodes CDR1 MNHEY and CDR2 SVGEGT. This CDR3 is CASSAHEADTQYF. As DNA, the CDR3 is TGTGCCAGCAGTGCCCATGAGGCAGATACGCAGTATTTT.

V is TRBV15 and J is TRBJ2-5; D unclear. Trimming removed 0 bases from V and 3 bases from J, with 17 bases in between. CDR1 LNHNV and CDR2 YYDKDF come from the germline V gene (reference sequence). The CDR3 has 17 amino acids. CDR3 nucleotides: TGTGCCACCAGCAGAGATCCCGCTTCCAGGCGAGAAGAGACCCAGTACTTC. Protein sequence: CATSRDPASRREETQYF.

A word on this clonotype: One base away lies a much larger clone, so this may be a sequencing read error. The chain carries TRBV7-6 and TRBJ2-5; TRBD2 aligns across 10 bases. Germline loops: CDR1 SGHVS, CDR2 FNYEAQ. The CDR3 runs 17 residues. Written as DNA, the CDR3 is TGTGCCAGGAGCTTAGGGTGGCTAGCGGGGGCTCCTGAGACCCAGTACTTC. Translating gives CARSLGWLAGAPETQYF.

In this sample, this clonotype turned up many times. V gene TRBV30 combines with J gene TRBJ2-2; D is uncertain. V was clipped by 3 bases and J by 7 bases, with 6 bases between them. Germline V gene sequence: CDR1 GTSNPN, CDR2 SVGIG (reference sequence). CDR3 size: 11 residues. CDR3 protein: CAWSPDGELFF. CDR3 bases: TGTGCCTGGAGCCCGGACGGGGAGCTGTTTTTT. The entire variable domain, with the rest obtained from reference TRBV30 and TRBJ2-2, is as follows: SQTIHQWPATLVQPVGSPLSLECTVEGTSNPNLYWYRQAAGRGLQLLFYSVGIGQISSEVPQNLSASRPQDRQFILSSKKLLLSDSGFYLCAWSPDGELFFGEGSRLTVL.

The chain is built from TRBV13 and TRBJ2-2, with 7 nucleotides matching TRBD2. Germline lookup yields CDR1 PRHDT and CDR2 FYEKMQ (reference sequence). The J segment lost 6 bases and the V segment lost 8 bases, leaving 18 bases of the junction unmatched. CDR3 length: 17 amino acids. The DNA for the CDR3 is TGTGCCAGCCGCATAGCGGGCTGGCGGGCGCACCCCGGGGAGCTGTTTTTT. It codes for CASRIAGWRAHPGELFF.